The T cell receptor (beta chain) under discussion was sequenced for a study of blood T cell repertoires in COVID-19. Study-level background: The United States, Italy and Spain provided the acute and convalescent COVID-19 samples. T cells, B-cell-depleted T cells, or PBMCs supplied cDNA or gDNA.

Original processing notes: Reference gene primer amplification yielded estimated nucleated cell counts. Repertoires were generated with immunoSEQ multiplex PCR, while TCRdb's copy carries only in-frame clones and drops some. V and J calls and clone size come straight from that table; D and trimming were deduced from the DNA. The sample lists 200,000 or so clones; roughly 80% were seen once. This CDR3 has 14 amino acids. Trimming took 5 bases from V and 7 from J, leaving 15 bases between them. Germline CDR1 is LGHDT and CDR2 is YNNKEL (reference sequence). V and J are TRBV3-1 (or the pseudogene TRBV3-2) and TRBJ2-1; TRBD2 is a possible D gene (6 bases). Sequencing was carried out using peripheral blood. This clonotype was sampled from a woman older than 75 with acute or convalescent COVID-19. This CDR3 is CASSVGRAGNEQFF. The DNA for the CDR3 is TGTGCCAGCAGCGTGGGGCGGGCGGGGAATGAGCAGTTCTTC.